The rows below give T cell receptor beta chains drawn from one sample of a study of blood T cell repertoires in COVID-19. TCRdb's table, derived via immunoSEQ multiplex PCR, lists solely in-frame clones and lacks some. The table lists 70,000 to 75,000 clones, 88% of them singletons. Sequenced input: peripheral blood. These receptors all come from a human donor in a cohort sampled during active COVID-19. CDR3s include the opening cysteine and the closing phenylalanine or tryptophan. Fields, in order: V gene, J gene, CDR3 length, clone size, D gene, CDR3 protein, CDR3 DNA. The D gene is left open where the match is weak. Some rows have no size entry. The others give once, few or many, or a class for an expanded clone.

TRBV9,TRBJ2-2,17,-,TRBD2,CASSVGRRGGAPGELFF,TGTGCCAGCAGCGTAGGAAGGCGCGGGGGGGCCCCCGGGGAGCTGTTTTTT
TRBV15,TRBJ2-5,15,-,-,CATSIEGVGMETQYF,TGTGCCACCAGCATAGAAGGGGTGGGGATGGAGACCCAGTACTTC
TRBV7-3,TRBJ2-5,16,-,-,CASSLSPSAGQETQYF,TGTGCCAGCAGCTTAAGCCCGTCGGCAGGGCAAGAGACCCAGTACTTC
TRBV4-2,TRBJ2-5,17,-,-,CASSQDGVWGLQETQYF,TGTGCCAGCAGCCAAGATGGGGTCTGGGGGCTCCAAGAGACCCAGTACTTC
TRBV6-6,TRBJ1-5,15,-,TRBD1,CASSEGQGFGQPQHF,TGTGCCAGCAGTGAGGGACAGGGATTTGGTCAGCCCCAGCATTTT
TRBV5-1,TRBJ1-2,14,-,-,CASSPVGLREGYTF,TGCGCCAGCAGCCCCGTAGGACTCCGGGAGGGCTACACCTTC
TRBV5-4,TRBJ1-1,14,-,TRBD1,CASSSNRGGTEAFF,TGTGCCAGCAGCTCGAACAGGGGGGGAACTGAAGCTTTCTTT
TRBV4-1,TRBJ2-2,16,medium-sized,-,CASSQEAGAVTGELFF,TGCGCCAGCAGCCAAGAGGCAGGGGCGGTCACCGGGGAGCTGTTTTTT
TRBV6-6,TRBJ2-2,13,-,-,CASSYGPTGELFF,TGTGCCAGCAGTTACGGCCCCACCGGGGAGCTGTTTTTT
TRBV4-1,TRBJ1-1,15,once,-,CASSQEGGDPTEAFF,TGCGCCAGCAGCCAAGAGGGGGGGGATCCGACTGAAGCTTTCTTT
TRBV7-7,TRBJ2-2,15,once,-,CASSLVTDSTGELFF,TGTGCCAGCAGCTTAGTGACTGATTCCACCGGGGAGCTGTTTTTT
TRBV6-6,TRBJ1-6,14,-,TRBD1,CATAGTGENSPLHF,TGTGCCACCGCCGGGACAGGGGAAAATTCACCCCTCCACTTT
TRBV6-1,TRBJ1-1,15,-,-,CASSEGTAENTEAFF,TGTGCCAGCAGTGAAGGGACAGCTGAGAACACTGAAGCTTTCTTT
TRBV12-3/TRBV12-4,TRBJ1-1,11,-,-,CASSLYTEAFF,TGTGCCAGCAGCCTTTACACTGAAGCTTTCTTT
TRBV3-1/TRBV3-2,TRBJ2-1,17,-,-,CASSSRTSRGGQGEQFF,TGTGCCAGCAGCTCCCGGACTAGTCGAGGGGGTCAGGGTGAGCAGTTCTTC